This T cell receptor (beta chain) was observed in a study of blood T cell repertoires in COVID-19. V was pared by 5 bases and J by 4 bases, with 1 base of the junction left unmatched. The V gene's germline CDR1 is SGHRS and CDR2 YFSETQ. CDR3 length equals 13 residues. Clones were read by immunoSEQ multiplex PCR, and TCRdb kept only the in-frame ones, dropping some. This repertoire shows about 260,000 clones, about 90% found once; its top ten account for 2% to 2.5%. The chain couples TRBV5-1 to TRBJ2-1; 9 bases line up with TRBD2. The source of this sequence is a woman between 45 and 60 years old with acute or convalescent COVID-19. Material for sequencing was peripheral blood. CDR3 sequence: CASRSGGYNEQFF. The CDR3 DNA reads as TGCGCCAGCAGGAGCGGGGGGTACAATGAGCAGTTCTTC.